This passage covers 14 T cell receptor beta chains from one sample sequenced in a study of blood T cell repertoires in COVID-19. TCRdb's table, derived via immunoSEQ multiplex PCR, lists solely in-frame clones and lacks some. The data hold about 42,000 clones, with roughly 84% observed a single time. The sample consisted of peripheral blood. All receptors come from a human donor in a cohort sampled during active COVID-19.

This chain joins TRBV6-5 and TRBJ2-1; 8 bases fit TRBD1. The V segment lost 4 bases and the J segment 12 bases; nucleotides outside the gene matches: 5. Germline V CDR1 and CDR2: MNHEY, SVGAGI. This CDR3 region has 12 residues. Written as DNA, the CDR3 is TGTGCCAGCAGTTCAACACAGGGGGTGCAGTTCTTC. It codes for CASSSTQGVQFF.

The chain uses TRBV2 and TRBJ2-5; 9 bases line up with TRBD1. CDR3 size: 15 residues. J lost 4 bases, V lost 6 bases, and 9 bases had no gene match. Germline V lookup: CDR1 SNHLY, CDR2 FYNNEI. The CDR3 reads CASRQRQGGRETQYF. The CDR3 coding sequence is TGTGCCAGCAGGCAGAGACAGGGGGGTCGAGAGACCCAGTACTTC.

This sequence joins TRBV2 and TRBJ1-2; D unclear. The CDR3 runs 16 residues. Germline V lookup: CDR1 SNHLY, CDR2 FYNNEI. V lost 1 base and J lost 3, with 15 bases in between. The CDR3 DNA sequence: TGTGCCAGCAGTGAAGGCGGGGAGTCCGGGTACTATGGCTACACCTTC. Protein product: CASSEGGESGYYGYTF.

V usage is TRBV30 and J usage is TRBJ2-6, with TRBD2 as a possible D gene (7 bases). V lost 1 base and J 1 base, leaving 11 bases between the germline ends. The CDR3 runs to 16 residues. Germline V CDR1 and CDR2: GTSNPN, SVGIG (reference sequence). The CDR3 bases are TGTGCCTGGAGTGGCGGGGGACATTCTGGGGCCAACGTCCTGACTTTC. Its translation: CAWSGGGHSGANVLTF.

This CDR3 reads CASARLAGSTDTQYF. For the CDR3, the DNA is TGTGCCAGCGCTAGACTAGCGGGGAGCACAGATACGCAGTATTTT. This chain uses TRBV11-1 with TRBJ2-3; 11 bases align to TRBD2. V shed 8 bases, J shed 0 bases, and the junction held 4 bases outside the gene matches. CDR3 length: 15 residues. Germline lookup yields CDR1 SGHAT and CDR2 FQDESV (reference sequence).

A single count supports this clone. The chain combines TRBV6-5 with TRBJ2-7; D might be TRBD1 (5 bases). Germline V gives CDR1 MNHEY, CDR2 SVGAGI. V lost 7 bases to trimming and J lost 3 bases, with 19 bases between them. The CDR3 sequence is 15 residues long. CDR3 protein: CASIQIPTGYYEQYF. DNA of the CDR3: TGTGCCAGCATCCAAATCCCCACAGGTTACTACGAGCAGTACTTC.

This chain uses TRBV7-8 with TRBJ2-3; D not resolved. Germline assignment: CDR1 SGHVS and CDR2 FQNEAQ. Trimming took 1 base from V and 0 from J, leaving 5 bases between them. CDR3 length: 14 amino acids. In nucleotides, the CDR3 is TGTGCCAGCAGCTTAGGACATAGCACAGATACGCAGTATTTT. The encoded protein is CASSLGHSTDTQYF.

This chain uses TRBV5-6 with TRBJ1-2; 8 nucleotides line up with TRBD1. The germline CDR1 and CDR2 sequences are SGHDT and YYEEEE. The CDR3 covers 14 residues. J lost 4 bases, V lost 5 bases, and 7 bases had no gene match. As DNA, the CDR3 is TGTGCCAGCAGGCACCAGGGGGCTCGCTATGGCTACACCTTC. Its translation: CASRHQGARYGYTF.

The chain combines TRBV12-3 or TRBV12-4 with TRBJ1-1; D remains unclear. The CDR3 sequence is 13 residues long. Trimming stripped 7 bases from V and 1 base from J, with 10 bases between. The CDR3 spells CASTRETNTEAFF. The DNA of the CDR3 is TGTGCCAGCACGAGAGAAACGAACACTGAAGCTTTCTTT.

To note about this clone: Relative to the germline gene, one junction end is altered; a read error may explain this. This chain connects TRBV7-7 to TRBJ2-5, with 10 bases fitting TRBD2. Germline CDR1 is SSHAT and CDR2 is FNYEAQ (reference sequence). The CDR3 loop spans 15 amino acids. CDR3 sequence reads: CASSSSGGAWETQYF. In DNA, the CDR3 is TGTGCTAGCAGCTCCAGCGGGGGGGCGTGGGAGACCCAGTACTTC.

This clone was seen a handful of times. The chain joins TRBV4-1 to TRBJ1-1; no clear D. The CDR3 is 13 amino acids. V shed 4 bases and J shed 3 bases, with 9 bases lying between them. Germline V gene sequence: CDR1 MGHRA, CDR2 YSYEKL. CDR3 sequence: CASSPRPDTEAFF. Written as DNA, the CDR3 is TGCGCCAGCAGCCCCAGGCCGGACACTGAAGCTTTCTTT.

The rearrangement links TRBV11-3 to TRBJ2-1; D gene uncertain. This CDR3 has 15 residues. The V gene lost 5 bases and the J gene lost 3 bases, with 14 bases spanning the gap. Germline V gene lookup returns CDR1 SGHNT and CDR2 YENEEA. CDR3 coding DNA: TGTGCCAGCAGCGTATCGACTGGAGTCTACAATGAGCAGTTCTTC. The encoded protein is CASSVSTGVYNEQFF.

The chain is built from TRBV27 and TRBJ1-4; D might be TRBD1 (5 bases). V was pared by 4 bases and J by 5 bases, with 14 bases between. The CDR3 is 15 amino acids. Germline V gene lookup returns CDR1 MNHEY and CDR2 SMNVEV (reference sequence). CDR3 amino acids: CASSSREGWNEKLFF. The CDR3 coding sequence is TGTGCCAGCAGTTCCCGGGAGGGGTGGAATGAAAAACTGTTTTTT.

The chain combines TRBV5-1 with TRBJ2-3, with 13 bases identical to TRBD2. The V segment lost 3 bases and the J segment 13 bases; nucleotides outside the gene matches: 8. Germline CDR1 and CDR2: SGHRS and YFSETQ. This CDR3 is 14 amino acids long. The CDR3 here is CASSSWTSGGSEYF. The CDR3 bases are TGCGCCAGCAGCTCCTGGACTAGCGGGGGTTCGGAGTATTTT.